Sequencing of this T cell receptor (beta chain) was carried out in a study of OX40 agonist ivuxolimab in advanced cancers. Notes on the study in general: At doses 0.1 to 3.0 mg/kg, CD4+ and CD8+ clones expanded.

Sequencing was performed with immunoSEQ multiplex PCR; in TCRdb, only in-frame clones are kept and a portion is missing. The sample yields fewer than 50,000 clones, roughly 87% seen once. CDR1 is KGHSH, CDR2 LQKENI, per germline. Trimming took 3 bases from V and 6 from J; bases not matched to a gene: 2. This CDR3 has 13 residues. Comment on this clone: Its antigen is unknown.

The source of this sequence is an adult with an advanced solid tumor such as melanoma, head and neck, liver or kidney cancer. This specimen was CD4+ or CD8+ T cells sorted from blood, taken in a trial of the OX40 agonist ivuxolimab. The genes are TRBV18 and TRBJ2-7, with TRBD1 matching over 10 bases. This chain's CDR3 is CASSPWDRGEQYF. In DNA form, the CDR3 reads TGTGCCAGCTCACCCTGGGACAGGGGCGAGCAGTACTTC.